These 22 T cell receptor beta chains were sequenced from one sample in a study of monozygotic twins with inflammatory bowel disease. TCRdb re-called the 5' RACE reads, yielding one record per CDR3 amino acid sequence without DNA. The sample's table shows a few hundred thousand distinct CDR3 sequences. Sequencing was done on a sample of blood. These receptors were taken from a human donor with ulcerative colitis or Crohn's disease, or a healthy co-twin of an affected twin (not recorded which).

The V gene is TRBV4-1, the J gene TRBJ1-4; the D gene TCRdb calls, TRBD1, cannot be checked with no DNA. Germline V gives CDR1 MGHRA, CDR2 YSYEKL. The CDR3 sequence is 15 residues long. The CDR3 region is CASSQAGTGEEKLFF.

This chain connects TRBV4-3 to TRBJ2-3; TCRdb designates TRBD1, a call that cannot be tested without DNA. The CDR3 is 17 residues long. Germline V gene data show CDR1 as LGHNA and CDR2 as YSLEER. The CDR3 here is CASSQDPDREGTDTQYF.

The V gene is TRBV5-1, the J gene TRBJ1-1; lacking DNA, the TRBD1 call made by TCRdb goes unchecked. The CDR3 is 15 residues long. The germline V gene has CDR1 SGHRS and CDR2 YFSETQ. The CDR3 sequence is CASSITGLGNTEAFF.

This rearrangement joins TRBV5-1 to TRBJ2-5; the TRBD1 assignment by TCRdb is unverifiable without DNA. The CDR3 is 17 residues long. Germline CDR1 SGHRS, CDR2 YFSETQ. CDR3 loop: CASSLDRDREFQETQYF.

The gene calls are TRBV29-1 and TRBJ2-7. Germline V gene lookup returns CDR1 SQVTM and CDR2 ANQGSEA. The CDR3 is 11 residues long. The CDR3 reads CSVDFGLEQYF.

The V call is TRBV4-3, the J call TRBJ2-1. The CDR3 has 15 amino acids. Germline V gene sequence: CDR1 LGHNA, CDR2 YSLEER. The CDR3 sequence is CASSQERVLYNEQFF.

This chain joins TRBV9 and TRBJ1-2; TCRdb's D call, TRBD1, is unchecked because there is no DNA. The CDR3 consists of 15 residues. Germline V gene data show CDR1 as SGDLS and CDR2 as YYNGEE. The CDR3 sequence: CASSALGQGAYGYTF.

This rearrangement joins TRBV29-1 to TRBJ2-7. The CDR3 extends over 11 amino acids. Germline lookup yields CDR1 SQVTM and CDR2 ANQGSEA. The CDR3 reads CSVVIDYEQYF.

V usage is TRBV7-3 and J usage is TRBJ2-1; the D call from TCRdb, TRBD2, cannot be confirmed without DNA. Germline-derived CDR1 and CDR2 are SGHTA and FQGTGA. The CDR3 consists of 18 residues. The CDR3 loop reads CASSLWASGDPSYNEQFF. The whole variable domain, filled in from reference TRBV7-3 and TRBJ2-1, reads GAGVSQTPSNKVTEKGKYVELRCDPISGHTALYWYRQSLGQGPEFLIYFQGTGAADDSGLPNDRFFAVRPEGSVSTLKIQRTERGDSAVYLCASSLWASGDPSYNEQFFGPGTRLTVL.

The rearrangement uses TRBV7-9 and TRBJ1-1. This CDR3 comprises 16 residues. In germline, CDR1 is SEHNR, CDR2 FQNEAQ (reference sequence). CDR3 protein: CASSYIVGEVNTEAFF.

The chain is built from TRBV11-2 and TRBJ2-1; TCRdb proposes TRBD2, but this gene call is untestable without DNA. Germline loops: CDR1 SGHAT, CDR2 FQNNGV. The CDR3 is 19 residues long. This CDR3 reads CASSLGTPLAGGPGNEQFF.

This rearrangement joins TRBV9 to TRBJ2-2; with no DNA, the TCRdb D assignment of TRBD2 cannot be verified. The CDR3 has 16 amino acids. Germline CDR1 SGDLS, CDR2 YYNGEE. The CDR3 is CASSVGRRGNTGELFF.

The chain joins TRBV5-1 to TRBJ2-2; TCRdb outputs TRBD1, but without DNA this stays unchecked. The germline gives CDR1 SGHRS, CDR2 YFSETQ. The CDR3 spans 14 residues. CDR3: CASWRGTDTGELFF.

CDR3 sequence: CASSLRLSGQGAGANVLTF. The rearrangement links TRBV5-1 to TRBJ2-6; TCRdb proposes TRBD1, but this gene call is untestable without DNA. The CDR3 runs to 19 residues. CDR1 is SGHRS, CDR2 YFSETQ, per germline.

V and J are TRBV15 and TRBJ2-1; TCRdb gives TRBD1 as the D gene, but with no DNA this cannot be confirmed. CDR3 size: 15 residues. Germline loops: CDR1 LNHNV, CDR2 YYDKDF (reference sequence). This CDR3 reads CATSSERGGPHEQFF.

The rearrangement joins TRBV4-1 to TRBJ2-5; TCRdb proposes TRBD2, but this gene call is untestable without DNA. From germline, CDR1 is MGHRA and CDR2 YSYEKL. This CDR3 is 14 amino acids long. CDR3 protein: CASSHDLEVETQYF.

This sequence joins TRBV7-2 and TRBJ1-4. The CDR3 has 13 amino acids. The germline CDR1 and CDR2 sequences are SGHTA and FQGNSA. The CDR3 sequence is CASRSRTNEKLFF.

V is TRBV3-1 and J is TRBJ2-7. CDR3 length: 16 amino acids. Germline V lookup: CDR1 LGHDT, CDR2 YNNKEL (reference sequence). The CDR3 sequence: CASSLNGEWIQYEQYF.

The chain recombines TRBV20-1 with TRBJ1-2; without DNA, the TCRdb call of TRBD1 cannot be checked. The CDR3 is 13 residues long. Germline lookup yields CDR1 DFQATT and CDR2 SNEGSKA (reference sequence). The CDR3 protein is CSAVGGAPSGYTF.

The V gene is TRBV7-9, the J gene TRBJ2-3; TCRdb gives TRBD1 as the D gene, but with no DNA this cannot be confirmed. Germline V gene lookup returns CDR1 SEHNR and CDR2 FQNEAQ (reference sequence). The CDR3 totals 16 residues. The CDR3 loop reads CASSPMRGARTDTQYF.

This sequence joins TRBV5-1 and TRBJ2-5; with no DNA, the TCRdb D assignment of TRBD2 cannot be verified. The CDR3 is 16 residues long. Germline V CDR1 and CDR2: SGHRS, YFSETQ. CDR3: CASSLETSGVEETQYF.

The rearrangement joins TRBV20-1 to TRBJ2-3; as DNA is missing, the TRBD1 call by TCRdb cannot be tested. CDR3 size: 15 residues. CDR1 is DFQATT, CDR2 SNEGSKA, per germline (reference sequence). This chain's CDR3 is CSARGGLPGTDTQYF.